This T cell receptor beta chain was found in a study of T cells in Graves' hyperthyroidism and ophthalmopathy. This clonotype showed up just once. The germline gives CDR1 ENHRY, CDR2 SYGVKD. CDR3 length: 14 amino acids. V was trimmed by 7 bases and J by 2 bases, leaving 11 bases between them. Researchers amplified the TCR beta CDR3 regions from RNA transcripts. The HTBI primer set served for first-round RT-PCR of the TCR CDR3. From the multiplex PCR reads, TCRdb called clonotypes with MiXCR, one entry per CDR3 protein. In the table there are a few hundred thousand distinct CDR3 sequences, around 45% of which are singletons.

This chain links TRBV10-3 with TRBJ2-2; the D gene is possibly TRBD1 (5 bases). Input material: peripheral blood or thyroid tissue (not recorded which). The sequence came from a woman between 18 and 30 years old with Graves' hyperthyroidism. The CDR3 region has the DNA TGTGCCATCAAAATTAGGGGAAACACCGGGGAGCTGTTTTTT. Amino acids: CAIKIRGNTGELFF.